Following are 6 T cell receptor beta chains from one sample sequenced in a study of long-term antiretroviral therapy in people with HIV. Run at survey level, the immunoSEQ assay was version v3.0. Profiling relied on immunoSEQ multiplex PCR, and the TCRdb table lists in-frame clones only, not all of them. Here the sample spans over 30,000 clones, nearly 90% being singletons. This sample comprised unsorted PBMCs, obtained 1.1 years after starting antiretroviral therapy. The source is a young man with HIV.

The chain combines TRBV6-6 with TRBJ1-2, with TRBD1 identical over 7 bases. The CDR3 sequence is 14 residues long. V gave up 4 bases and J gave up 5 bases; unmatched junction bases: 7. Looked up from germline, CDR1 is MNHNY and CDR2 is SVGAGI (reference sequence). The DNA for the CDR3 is TGTGCCAGCAGTTTAACCGGGACAGAGTATGGCTACACCTTC. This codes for CASSLTGTEYGYTF.

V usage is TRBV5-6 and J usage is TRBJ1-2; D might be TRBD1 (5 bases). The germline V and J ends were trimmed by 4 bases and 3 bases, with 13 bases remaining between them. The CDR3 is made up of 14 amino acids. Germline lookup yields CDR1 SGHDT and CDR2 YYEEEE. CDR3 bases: TGTGCCAGCAGCCCCCCCGGGACCGACTATGGCTACACCTTC. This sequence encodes CASSPPGTDYGYTF.

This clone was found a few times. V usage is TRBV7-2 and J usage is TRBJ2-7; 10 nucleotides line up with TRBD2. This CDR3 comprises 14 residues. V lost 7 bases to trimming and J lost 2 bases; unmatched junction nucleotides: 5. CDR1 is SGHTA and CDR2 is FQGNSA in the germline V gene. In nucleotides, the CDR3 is TGTGCCAGCACCATAACTAGCGGGGCCTACGAGCAGTACTTC. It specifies CASTITSGAYEQYF. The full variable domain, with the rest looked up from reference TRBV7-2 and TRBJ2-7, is GAGVSQSPSNKVTEKGKDVELRCDPISGHTALYWYRQSLGQGLEFLIYFQGNSAPDKSGLPSDRFSAERTGGSVSTLTIQRTQQEDSAVYLCASTITSGAYEQYFGPGTRLTVT.

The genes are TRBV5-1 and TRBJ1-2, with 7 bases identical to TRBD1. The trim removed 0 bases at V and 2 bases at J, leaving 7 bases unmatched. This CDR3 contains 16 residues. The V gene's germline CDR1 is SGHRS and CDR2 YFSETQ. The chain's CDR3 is CASSLAPGGENYGYTF. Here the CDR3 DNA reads TGCGCCAGCAGCTTGGCCCCAGGGGGAGAGAACTATGGCTACACCTTC. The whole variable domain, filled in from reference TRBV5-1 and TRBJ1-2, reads KAGVTQTPRYLIKTRGQQVTLSCSPISGHRSVSWYQQTPGQGLQFLFEYFSETQRNKGNFPGRFSGRQFSNSRSEMNVSTLELGDSALYLCASSLAPGGENYGYTFGSGTRLTVV.

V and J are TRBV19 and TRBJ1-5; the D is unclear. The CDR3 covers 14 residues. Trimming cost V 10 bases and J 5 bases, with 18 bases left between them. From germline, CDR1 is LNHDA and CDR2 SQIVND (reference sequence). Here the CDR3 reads CAKRLVAQYQPQHF. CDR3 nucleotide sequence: TGTGCCAAGCGCCTAGTCGCCCAATATCAGCCCCAGCATTTT.

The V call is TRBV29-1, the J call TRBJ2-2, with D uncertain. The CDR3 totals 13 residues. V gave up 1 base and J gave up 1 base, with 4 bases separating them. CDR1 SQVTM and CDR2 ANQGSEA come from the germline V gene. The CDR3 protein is CSVEGQNTGELFF. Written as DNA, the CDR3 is TGCAGCGTTGAAGGACAGAACACCGGGGAGCTGTTTTTT.